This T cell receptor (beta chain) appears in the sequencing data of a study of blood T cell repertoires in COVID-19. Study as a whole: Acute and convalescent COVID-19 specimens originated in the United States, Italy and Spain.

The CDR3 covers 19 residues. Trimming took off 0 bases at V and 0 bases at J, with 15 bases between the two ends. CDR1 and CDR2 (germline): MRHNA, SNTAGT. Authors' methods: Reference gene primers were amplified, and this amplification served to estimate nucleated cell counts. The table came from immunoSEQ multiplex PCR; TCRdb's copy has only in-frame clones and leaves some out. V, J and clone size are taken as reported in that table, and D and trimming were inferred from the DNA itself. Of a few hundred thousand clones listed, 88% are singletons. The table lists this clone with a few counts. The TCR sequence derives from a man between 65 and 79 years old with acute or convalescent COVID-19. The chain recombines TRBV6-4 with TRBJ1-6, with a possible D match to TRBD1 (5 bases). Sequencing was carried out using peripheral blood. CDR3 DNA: TGTGCCAGCAGTGACTCATTCAGGGAAACAAGCTCCTATAATTCACCCCTCCACTTT. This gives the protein CASSDSFRETSSYNSPLHF.